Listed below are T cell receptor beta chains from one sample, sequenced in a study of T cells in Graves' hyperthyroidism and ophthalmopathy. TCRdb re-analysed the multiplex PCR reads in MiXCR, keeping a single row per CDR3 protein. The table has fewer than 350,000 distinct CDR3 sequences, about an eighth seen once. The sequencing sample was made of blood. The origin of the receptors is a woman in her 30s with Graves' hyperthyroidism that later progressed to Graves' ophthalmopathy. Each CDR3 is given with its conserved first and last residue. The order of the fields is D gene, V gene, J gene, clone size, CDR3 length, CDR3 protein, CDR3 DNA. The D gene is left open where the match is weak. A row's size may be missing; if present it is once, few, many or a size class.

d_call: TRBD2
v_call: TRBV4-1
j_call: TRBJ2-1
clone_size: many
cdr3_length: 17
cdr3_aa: CASSPQARLAGVNEQFF
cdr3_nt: TGCGCCAGCAGCCCTCAGGCCCGACTAGCGGGAGTCAATGAGCAGTTCTTC

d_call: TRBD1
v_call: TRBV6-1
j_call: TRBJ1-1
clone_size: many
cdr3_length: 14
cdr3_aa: CATTLDRGGTEAFF
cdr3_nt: TGTGCCACGACGCTCGACAGGGGTGGCACTGAAGCTTTCTTT

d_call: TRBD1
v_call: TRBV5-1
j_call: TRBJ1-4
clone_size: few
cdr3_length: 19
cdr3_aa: CASSSGPPGTGARNEKLFF
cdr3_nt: TGCGCCAGCAGCTCCGGCCCCCCCGGGACAGGGGCCCGTAATGAAAAACTGTTTTTT

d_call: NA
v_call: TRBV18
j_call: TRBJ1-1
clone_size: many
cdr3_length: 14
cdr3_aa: CASSFRDGRTEAFF
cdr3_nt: TGTGCCAGCTCATTCCGGGACGGGAGGACTGAAGCTTTCTTT

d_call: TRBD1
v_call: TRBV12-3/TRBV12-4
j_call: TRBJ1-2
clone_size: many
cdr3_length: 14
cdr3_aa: CASTMTGGRGGYTF
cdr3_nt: TGTGCCAGCACTATGACAGGGGGCAGGGGAGGCTACACCTTC

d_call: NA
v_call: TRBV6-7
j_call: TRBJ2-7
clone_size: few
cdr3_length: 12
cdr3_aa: CASTLTGCEQYF
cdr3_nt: TGTGCCAGCACCCTTACGGGGTGCGAGCAGTACTTC

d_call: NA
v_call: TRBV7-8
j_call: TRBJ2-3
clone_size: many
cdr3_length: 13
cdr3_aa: CASSFTPTDTQYF
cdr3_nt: TGTGCCAGCAGCTTTACGCCGACAGATACGCAGTATTTT

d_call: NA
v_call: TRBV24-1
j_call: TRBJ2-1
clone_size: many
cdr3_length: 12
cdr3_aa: CATSDYRAEQFF
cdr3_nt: TGTGCCACCAGTGATTACAGGGCTGAGCAGTTCTTC

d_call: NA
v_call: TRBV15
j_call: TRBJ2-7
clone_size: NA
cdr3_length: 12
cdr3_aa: CATSRGVYEQYF
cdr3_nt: TGTGCCACCAGCAGGGGAGTCTACGAGCAGTACTTC

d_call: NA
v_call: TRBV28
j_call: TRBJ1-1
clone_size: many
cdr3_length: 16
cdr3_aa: CASTSPIDMGNTEAFF
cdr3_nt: TGTGCCAGCACGAGCCCAATCGACATGGGGAACACTGAAGCTTTCTTT

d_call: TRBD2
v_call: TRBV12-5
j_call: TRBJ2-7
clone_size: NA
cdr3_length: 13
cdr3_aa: CASRLAGFYEQYF
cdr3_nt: TGTGCTAGTAGACTAGCGGGATTCTACGAGCAGTACTTC

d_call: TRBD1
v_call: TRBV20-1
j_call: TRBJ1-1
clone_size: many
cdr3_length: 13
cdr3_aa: CSATGTVGTEAFF
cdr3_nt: TGCAGTGCAACCGGGACAGTGGGCACTGAAGCTTTCTTT

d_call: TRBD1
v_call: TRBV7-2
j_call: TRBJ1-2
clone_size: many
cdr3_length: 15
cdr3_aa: CASSLDRGRSYGYTF
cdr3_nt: TGTGCCAGCAGCTTAGACAGGGGGCGAAGCTATGGCTACACCTTC

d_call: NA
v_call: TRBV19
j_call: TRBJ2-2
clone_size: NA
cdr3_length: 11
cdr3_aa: CASIGDGELFF
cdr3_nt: TGTGCCAGTATCGGCGACGGGGAGCTGTTTTTT